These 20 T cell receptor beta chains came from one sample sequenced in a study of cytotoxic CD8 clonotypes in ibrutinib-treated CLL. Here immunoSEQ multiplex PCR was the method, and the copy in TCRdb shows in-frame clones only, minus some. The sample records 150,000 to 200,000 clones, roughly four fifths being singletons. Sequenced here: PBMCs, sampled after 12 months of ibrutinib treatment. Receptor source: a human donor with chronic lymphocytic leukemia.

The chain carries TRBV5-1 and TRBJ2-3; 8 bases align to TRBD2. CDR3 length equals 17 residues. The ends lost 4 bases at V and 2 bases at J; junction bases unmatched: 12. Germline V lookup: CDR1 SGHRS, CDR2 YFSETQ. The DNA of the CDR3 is TGCGCCAGCAGCCGAATGGATAGCGGGGATTACACAGATACGCAGTATTTT. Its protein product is CASSRMDSGDYTDTQYF.

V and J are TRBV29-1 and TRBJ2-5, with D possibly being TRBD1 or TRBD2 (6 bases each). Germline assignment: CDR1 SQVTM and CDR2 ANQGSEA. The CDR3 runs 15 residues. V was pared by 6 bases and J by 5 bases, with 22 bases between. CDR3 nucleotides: TGCAGCGTCGTGGGGGCCCCGGGAGTCGGGGAGACCCAGTACTTC. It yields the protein CSVVGAPGVGETQYF.

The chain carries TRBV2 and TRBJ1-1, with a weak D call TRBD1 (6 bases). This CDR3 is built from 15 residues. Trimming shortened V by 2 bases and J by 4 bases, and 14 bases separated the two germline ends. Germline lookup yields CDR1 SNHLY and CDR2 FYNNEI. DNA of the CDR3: TGTGCCAGCAGTGAAATGCGGCAGGGGAGCACTGAAGCTTTCTTT. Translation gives CASSEMRQGSTEAFF.

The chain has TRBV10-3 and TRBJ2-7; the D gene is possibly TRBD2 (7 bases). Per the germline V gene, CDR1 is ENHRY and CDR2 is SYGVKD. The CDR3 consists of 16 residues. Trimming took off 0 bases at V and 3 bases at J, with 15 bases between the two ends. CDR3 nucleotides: TGTGCCATCAGTGAGTCAGGGAGCGGGACATACTACGAGCAGTACTTC. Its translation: CAISESGSGTYYEQYF.

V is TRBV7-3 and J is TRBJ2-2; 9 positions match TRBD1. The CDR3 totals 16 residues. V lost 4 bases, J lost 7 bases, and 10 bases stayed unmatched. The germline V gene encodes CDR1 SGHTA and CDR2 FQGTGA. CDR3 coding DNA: TGTGCCAGCAGCTCCCGGGACAGGGTTAAAGGCGGGGAGCTGTTTTTT. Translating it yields CASSSRDRVKGGELFF.

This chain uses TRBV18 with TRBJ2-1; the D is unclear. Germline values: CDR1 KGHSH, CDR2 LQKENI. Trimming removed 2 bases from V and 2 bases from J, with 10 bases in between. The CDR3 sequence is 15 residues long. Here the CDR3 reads CASSPSPEAYNEQFF. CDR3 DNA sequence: TGTGCCAGCTCACCAAGTCCAGAAGCCTACAATGAGCAGTTCTTC.

The CDR3 sequence: CASSAPGTASGNTIYF. As DNA, the CDR3 is TGTGCCAGCAGCGCGCCCGGGACAGCAAGTGGAAACACCATATATTTT. This chain joins TRBV9 and TRBJ1-3; 7 bases are shared with TRBD1. The CDR3 has 16 residues. V shed 3 bases, J shed 3 bases, and the junction held 9 bases outside the gene matches. CDR1 and CDR2 (germline): SGDLS, YYNGEE.

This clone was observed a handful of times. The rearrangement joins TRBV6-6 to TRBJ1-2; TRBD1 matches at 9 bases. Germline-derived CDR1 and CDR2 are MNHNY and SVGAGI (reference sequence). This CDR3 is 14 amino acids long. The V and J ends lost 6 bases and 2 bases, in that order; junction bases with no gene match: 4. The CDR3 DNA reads TGTGCCAGCAGCGGGACAGGGAACAACTATGGCTACACCTTC. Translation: CASSGTGNNYGYTF.

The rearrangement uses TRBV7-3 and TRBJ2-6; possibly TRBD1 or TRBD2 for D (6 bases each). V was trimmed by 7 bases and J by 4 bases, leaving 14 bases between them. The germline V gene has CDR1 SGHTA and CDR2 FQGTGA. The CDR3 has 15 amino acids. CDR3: CASTEGGRGANVLTF. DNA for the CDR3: TGTGCCAGCACCGAGGGGGGTCGAGGGGCCAACGTCCTGACTTTC.

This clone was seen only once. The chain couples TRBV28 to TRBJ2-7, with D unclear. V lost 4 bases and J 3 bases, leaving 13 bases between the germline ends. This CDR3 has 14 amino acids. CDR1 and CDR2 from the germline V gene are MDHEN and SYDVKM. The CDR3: CASSSTTAYYEQYF. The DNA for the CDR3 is TGTGCCAGCAGTTCTACAACAGCCTACTACGAGCAGTACTTC.

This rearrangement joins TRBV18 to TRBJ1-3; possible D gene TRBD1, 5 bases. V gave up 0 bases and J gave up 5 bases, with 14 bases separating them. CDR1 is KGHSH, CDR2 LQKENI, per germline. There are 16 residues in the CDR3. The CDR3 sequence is CASSPPQGLNRNTIYF. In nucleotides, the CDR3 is TGTGCCAGCTCACCACCGCAGGGACTCAATAGAAACACCATATATTTT.

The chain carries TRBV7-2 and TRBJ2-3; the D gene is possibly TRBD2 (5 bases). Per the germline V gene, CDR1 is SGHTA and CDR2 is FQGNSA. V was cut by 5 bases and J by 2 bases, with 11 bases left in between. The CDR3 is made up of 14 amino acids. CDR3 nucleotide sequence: TGTGCCAGCAGCGGCGGGCCTTCCACAGATACGCAGTATTTT. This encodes CASSGGPSTDTQYF.

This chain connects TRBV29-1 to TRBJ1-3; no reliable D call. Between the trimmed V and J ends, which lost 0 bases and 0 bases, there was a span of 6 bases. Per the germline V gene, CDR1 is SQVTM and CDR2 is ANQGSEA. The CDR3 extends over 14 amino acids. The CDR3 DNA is TGCAGCGTTGAAGACGTGCACTCTGGAAACACCATATATTTT. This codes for CSVEDVHSGNTIYF.

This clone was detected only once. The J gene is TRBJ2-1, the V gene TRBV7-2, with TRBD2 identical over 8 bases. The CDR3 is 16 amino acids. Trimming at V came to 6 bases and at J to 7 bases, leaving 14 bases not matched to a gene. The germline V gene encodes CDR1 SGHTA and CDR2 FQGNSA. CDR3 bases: TGTGCCAGCAGGACTTACGTTCTAGCGGGTACTAATGAGCAGTTCTTC. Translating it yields CASRTYVLAGTNEQFF.

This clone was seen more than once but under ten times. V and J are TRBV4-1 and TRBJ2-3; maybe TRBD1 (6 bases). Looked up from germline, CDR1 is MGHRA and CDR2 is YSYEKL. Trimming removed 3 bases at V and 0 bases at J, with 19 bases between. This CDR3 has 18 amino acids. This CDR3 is CASSQVLRQGSSTDTQYF. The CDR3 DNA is TGCGCCAGCAGCCAGGTCCTCAGGCAGGGGTCTAGCACAGATACGCAGTATTTT.

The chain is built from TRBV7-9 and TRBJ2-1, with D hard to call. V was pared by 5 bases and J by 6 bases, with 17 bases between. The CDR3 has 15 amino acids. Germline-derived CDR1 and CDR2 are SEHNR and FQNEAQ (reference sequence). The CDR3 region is CASSPPFRLGNEQFF. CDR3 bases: TGTGCCAGCAGCCCGCCTTTCAGGTTAGGCAATGAGCAGTTCTTC.

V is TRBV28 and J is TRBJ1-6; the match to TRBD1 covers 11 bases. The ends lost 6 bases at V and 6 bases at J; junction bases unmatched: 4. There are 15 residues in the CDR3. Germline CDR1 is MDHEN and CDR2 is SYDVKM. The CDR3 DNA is TGTGCCAGCAGGGGGACAGGGGGGCTTAATTCACCCCTCCACTTT. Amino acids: CASRGTGGLNSPLHF.

CDR3 sequence: CASSLQASGDYNEQFF. The CDR3 DNA sequence: TGTGCCAGCAGCCTCCAGGCTAGCGGGGACTACAATGAGCAGTTCTTC. The V and J genes are TRBV14 and TRBJ2-1; 9 bases fit TRBD2. This CDR3 comprises 16 residues. Per the germline V gene, CDR1 is SGHDN and CDR2 is FVKESK. With V trimmed by 4 bases and J by 3 bases, 7 bases remained unmatched.

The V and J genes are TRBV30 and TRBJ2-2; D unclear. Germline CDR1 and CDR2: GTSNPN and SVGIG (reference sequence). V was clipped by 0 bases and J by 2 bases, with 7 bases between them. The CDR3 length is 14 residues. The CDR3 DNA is TGTGCCTGGAGTGTCTATCCAAACACCGGGGAGCTGTTTTTT. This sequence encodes CAWSVYPNTGELFF.

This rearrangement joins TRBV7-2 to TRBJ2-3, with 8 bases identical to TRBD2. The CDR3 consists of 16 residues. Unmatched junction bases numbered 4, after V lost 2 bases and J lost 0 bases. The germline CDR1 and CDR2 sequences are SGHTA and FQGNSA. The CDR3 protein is CASSLFGGRSTDTQYF. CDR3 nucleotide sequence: TGTGCCAGCAGCTTATTCGGCGGGAGGAGCACAGATACGCAGTATTTT.